The clone carrying this T cell receptor beta chain was observed once. The V gene lost 4 bases and the J gene lost 2 bases, with 8 bases spanning the gap. This CDR3 has 12 amino acids. Per germline, CDR1 SQVTM and CDR2 ANQGSEA. This entry is derived from a study of shared clonotypes between healthy human individuals. Repertoires were generated with immunoSEQ multiplex PCR, while TCRdb's copy carries only in-frame clones and drops some. The sample yields about 480,000 clones, nearly 80% seen once. The sequence was obtained from a woman aged 35 to 49 in good health. Some clones in this sample may be carry-over from other donors' samples. This chain uses TRBV29-1 with TRBJ1-2, with unresolved D. The sequenced material came from PBMCs. The CDR3 nucleotides read TGCAGCGTTGTACGAGGGAACTATGGCTACACCTTC. This encodes CSVVRGNYGYTF.